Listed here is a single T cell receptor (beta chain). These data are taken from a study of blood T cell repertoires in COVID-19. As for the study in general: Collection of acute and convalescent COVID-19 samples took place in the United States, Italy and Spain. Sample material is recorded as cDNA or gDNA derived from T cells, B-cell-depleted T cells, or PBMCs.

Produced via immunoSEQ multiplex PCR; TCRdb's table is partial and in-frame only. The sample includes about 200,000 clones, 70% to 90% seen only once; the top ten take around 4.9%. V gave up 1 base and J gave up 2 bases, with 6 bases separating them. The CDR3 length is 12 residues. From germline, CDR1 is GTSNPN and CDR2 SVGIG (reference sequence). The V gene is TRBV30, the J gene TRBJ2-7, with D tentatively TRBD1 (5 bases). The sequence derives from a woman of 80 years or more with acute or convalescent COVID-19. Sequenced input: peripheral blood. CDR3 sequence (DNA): TGTGCCTGGAGTGCAGGGCCCTACGAGCAGTACTTC. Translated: CAWSAGPYEQYF. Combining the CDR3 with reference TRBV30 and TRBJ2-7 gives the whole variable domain SQTIHQWPATLVQPVGSPLSLECTVEGTSNPNLYWYRQAAGRGLQLLFYSVGIGQISSEVPQNLSASRPQDRQFILSSKKLLLSDSGFYLCAWSAGPYEQYFGPGTRLTVT.